This T cell receptor (beta chain) was identified during a study of CD8+ T cells in alopecia areata. Trimming left V 4 bases short and J 3 bases short, with 13 bases between. The CDR3 extends over 15 amino acids. RNA, once extracted, was reverse transcribed into cDNA for use as the sequencing template. The protocol was immunoSEQ multiplex PCR, while the TCRdb copy is restricted to in-frame clones and leaves out a portion. This table holds approximately 170,000 clones, 50% to 65% found once. Treatment of the sample: oral pan-JAK inhibitor, 5-10 mg twice daily. The rearrangement uses TRBV23-1 and TRBJ2-1; tentatively, D is TRBD1 or TRBD2 (5 bases each). TRBV23-1 is known as an ORF, though its function is uncertain. The origin of this receptor is a human donor with alopecia areata. The sequencing here drew on CD4+ T cells sorted from blood, taken at week 24, from a patient treated with tofacitinib. DNA of the CDR3: TGCGCCAGCAGTCCCGGGACCGCCCGCTACAATGAGCAGTTCTTC. Encoded protein: CASSPGTARYNEQFF.